This entry lists 28 T cell receptor beta chains sequenced from one sample in a study of T cells expressing NK-cell markers. Each CDR3 protein gets one entry in TCRdb, which reprocessed the 5' RACE reads and gives no DNA. The ten top clones account for approximately 3.5%, within a sample of 550,000 to 600,000 distinct CDR3 sequences. The sample comprised blood T cells: a sorted CD56 or NKG2C T cell subset, CD4+ or CD8+ T cells, or bulk PBMC T cells (not recorded which). The receptor set was obtained from a man between 18 and 29 years old in good health.

The chain employs TRBV12-3 or TRBV12-4 and TRBJ1-5. The CDR3 is made up of 15 amino acids. This CDR3 is CASSGGYYSNQPQHF.

The chain recombines TRBV29-1 with TRBJ1-5. Germline CDR1 is SQVTM and CDR2 is ANQGSEA. This CDR3 is 12 amino acids long. Here the CDR3 reads CSVSIRGQPQHF.

The V and J genes are TRBV9 and TRBJ2-2; with no DNA, the TCRdb D assignment of TRBD2 cannot be verified. Germline CDR1 is SGDLS and CDR2 is YYNGEE. This CDR3 has 15 amino acids. The CDR3 loop reads CASSPQGRQFGELFF.

J is TRBJ2-2 and V is TRBV5-1. Germline V gives CDR1 SGHRS, CDR2 YFSETQ. This CDR3 is built from 16 residues. Here the CDR3 reads CASSANNQPATGELFF.

The CDR3 here is CASSYSGVVSYEQYF. The chain has TRBV6-2 or TRBV6-3 and TRBJ2-7. There are 15 residues in the CDR3. CDR1 MNHEY and CDR2 SVGEGT come from the germline V gene.

This chain links TRBV29-1 with TRBJ1-2. Germline V gene sequence: CDR1 SQVTM, CDR2 ANQGSEA. This CDR3 contains 11 residues. The CDR3 is CSATVNYGYTF.

V is TRBV7-2 and J is TRBJ1-2. From germline, CDR1 is SGHTA and CDR2 FQGNSA. The CDR3 is 14 residues long. The CDR3 is CASSPNSGAFGYTF.

The chain links TRBV5-1 to TRBJ2-3. The CDR3 has 13 amino acids. Germline V gene lookup returns CDR1 SGHRS and CDR2 YFSETQ. The CDR3 reads CASSTQPTDTQYF.

This chain joins TRBV2 and TRBJ2-5. The length of the CDR3 is 13 residues. Germline V gene data show CDR1 as SNHLY and CDR2 as FYNNEI. CDR3 region: CASSEGLLETQYF. The full variable domain, rest sourced from reference TRBV2 and TRBJ2-5, is EPEVTQTPSHQVTQMGQEVILRCVPISNHLYFYWYRQILGQKVEFLVSFYNNEISEKSEIFDDQFSVERPDGSNFTLKIRSTKLEDSAMYFCASSEGLLETQYFGPGTRLLVL.

The chain joins TRBV12-3 or TRBV12-4 to TRBJ1-5; the TCRdb call, TRBD1, lacks DNA for checking. CDR3 length: 13 amino acids. The CDR3 loop reads CASSLVYPGDEHF.

J is TRBJ2-7 and V is TRBV29-1; TCRdb selects TRBD2, and the lack of DNA leaves this call unchecked. The CDR3 contains 13 residues. The germline gives CDR1 SQVTM, CDR2 ANQGSEA. This chain's CDR3 is CSVTASGYYEQYF.

The V gene is TRBV5-6, the J gene TRBJ1-6; as DNA is missing, the TRBD1 call by TCRdb cannot be tested. Germline CDR1 and CDR2: SGHDT and YYEEEE. This CDR3 comprises 14 residues. The CDR3 spells CASSLRQGRSPLHF.

The V call is TRBV5-1, the J call TRBJ1-6; no DNA is available, so the TRBD1 call from TCRdb remains unchecked. CDR1 and CDR2 (germline): SGHRS, YFSETQ. The CDR3 totals 15 residues. The CDR3 sequence: CASSADGTGNDPLHF. Using reference TRBV5-1 and TRBJ1-6 for the parts outside the CDR3, the full variable domain is KAGVTQTPRYLIKTRGQQVTLSCSPISGHRSVSWYQQTPGQGLQFLFEYFSETQRNKGNFPGRFSGRQFSNSRSEMNVSTLELGDSALYLCASSADGTGNDPLHFGNGTRLTVT.

The chain joins TRBV25-1 to TRBJ2-1; absent DNA, TCRdb's TRBD1 call cannot be checked. Germline lookup yields CDR1 MGHDK and CDR2 SYGVNS. The CDR3 runs 14 residues. This chain's CDR3 is CASKLTGTYNEQFF.

The genes are TRBV20-1 and TRBJ1-1. CDR1 DFQATT and CDR2 SNEGSKA come from the germline V gene (reference sequence). The length of the CDR3 is 12 residues. This CDR3 reads CSAQGTNTEAFF.

The chain has TRBV11-2 and TRBJ2-7. Germline lookup yields CDR1 SGHAT and CDR2 FQNNGV. This CDR3 comprises 15 residues. This CDR3 is CASSYSSGANYEQYF. Based on the CDR3 plus reference TRBV11-2 and TRBJ2-7, the full variable domain is EAGVAQSPRYKIIEKRQSVAFWCNPISGHATLYWYQQILGQGPKLLIQFQNNGVVDDSQLPKDRFSAERLKGVDSTLKIQPAKLEDSAVYLCASSYSSGANYEQYFGPGTRLTVT.

This chain uses TRBV2 with TRBJ1-2; TCRdb's D call, TRBD1, is unchecked because there is no DNA. In germline, CDR1 is SNHLY, CDR2 FYNNEI. This CDR3 contains 14 residues. The CDR3 reads CASSEPGADYGYTF.

The chain is built from TRBV7-9 and TRBJ2-3; TCRdb's D gene call, TRBD1, goes unchecked for lack of DNA. CDR1 is SEHNR, CDR2 FQNEAQ, per germline (reference sequence). The CDR3 extends over 16 amino acids. The CDR3 sequence: CASSLGGVQVADTQYF.

CDR3 region: CSAEGPRTLRTQYF. V gene TRBV20-1 combines with J gene TRBJ2-5; TCRdb returns TRBD1, unconfirmable since there is no DNA. The CDR3 totals 14 residues. The germline gives CDR1 DFQATT, CDR2 SNEGSKA (reference sequence).

The rearrangement joins TRBV12-3 or TRBV12-4 to TRBJ2-7. CDR3 length: 13 residues. The CDR3 here is CASSSRGRGEQYF.

V usage is TRBV28 and J usage is TRBJ1-3; the D gene TCRdb calls, TRBD1, cannot be checked with no DNA. The CDR3 contains 20 residues. Germline V gives CDR1 MDHEN, CDR2 SYDVKM. The CDR3 sequence: CASSFPGGDKKGLSGNTIYF.

The chain combines TRBV2 with TRBJ2-1; TCRdb gives TRBD2 as the D gene, but with no DNA this cannot be confirmed. This CDR3 has 13 residues. CDR1 SNHLY and CDR2 FYNNEI come from the germline V gene. CDR3 amino acids: CASVAGTYNEQFF.

The chain uses TRBV24-1 and TRBJ2-6. Germline assignment: CDR1 KGHDR and CDR2 SFDVKD. This CDR3 spans 15 amino acids. CDR3 amino acids: CATSSFYSGANVLTF.

This chain connects TRBV6-5 to TRBJ2-3. The CDR3 has 12 amino acids. Looked up from germline, CDR1 is MNHEY and CDR2 is SVGAGI. CDR3 in amino acids: CASRTSVHTQYF.

The chain employs TRBV28 and TRBJ2-1; TCRdb selects TRBD1, and the lack of DNA leaves this call unchecked. The CDR3 contains 13 residues. The germline CDR1 and CDR2 sequences are MDHEN and SYDVKM. Here the CDR3 reads CASLQDREGKQFF.

This chain's CDR3 is CASSFSPTRGYTF. The V call is TRBV12-3 or TRBV12-4, the J call TRBJ1-2; the TRBD1 assignment by TCRdb is unverifiable without DNA. There are 13 residues in the CDR3.

The chain recombines TRBV4-1 with TRBJ2-1. Germline CDR1 and CDR2: MGHRA and YSYEKL. This CDR3 has 15 residues. The CDR3 loop reads CASSRGTASYNEQFF.

The chain carries TRBV18 and TRBJ2-2; TCRdb gives TRBD1 as the D gene, but with no DNA this cannot be confirmed. This CDR3 region has 12 residues. Germline values: CDR1 KGHSH, CDR2 LQKENI. Here the CDR3 reads CATPTGAGELFF.